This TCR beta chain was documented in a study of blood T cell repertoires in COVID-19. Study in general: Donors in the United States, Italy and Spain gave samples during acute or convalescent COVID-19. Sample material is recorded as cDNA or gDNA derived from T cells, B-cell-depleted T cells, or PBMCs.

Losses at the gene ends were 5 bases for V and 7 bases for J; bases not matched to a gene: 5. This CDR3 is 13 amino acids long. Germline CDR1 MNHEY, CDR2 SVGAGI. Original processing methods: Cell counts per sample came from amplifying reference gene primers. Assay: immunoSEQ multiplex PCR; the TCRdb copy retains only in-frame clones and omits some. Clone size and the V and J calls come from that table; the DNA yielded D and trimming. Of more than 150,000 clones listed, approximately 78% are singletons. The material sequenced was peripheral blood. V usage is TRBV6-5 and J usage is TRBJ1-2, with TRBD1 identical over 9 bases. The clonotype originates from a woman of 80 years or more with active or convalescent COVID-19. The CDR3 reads CASSQQGARGYTF. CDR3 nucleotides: TGTGCCAGCAGTCAACAGGGGGCGCGTGGCTACACCTTC.